The rows below give T cell receptor beta chains drawn from one sample of a study of response to subunit inactivated influenza vaccine. One entry per CDR3 protein results from TCRdb running MiXCR on the RT-PCR reads. Among 560,000 or so distinct CDR3 sequences listed, 7.5% to 8.5% were seen once. The specimen comprised PBMCs from blood, sampled around 25 months after vaccination. Source of these receptors: a man aged 45-69 years who received an inactivated influenza vaccine. CDR3s include the opening cysteine and the closing phenylalanine or tryptophan. The D gene is left open where the match is weak. The listing skips clone size in some rows; elsewhere it reads once, few, many or a size class.

CDR3nt: TGCGCCAGCAGCGGGACAGGGGAAGTCGCAGATACGCAGTATTTT; CDR3aa: CASSGTGEVADTQYF; d_gene: TRBD1; abundance: many; j_gene: TRBJ2-3; v_gene: TRBV5-1
CDR3nt: TGTGCCTGGAGTGTTGCCTCTTACGAGCAGTGCTTC; CDR3aa: CAWSVASYEQCF; d_gene: NA; abundance: NA; j_gene: TRBJ2-7; v_gene: TRBV30
CDR3nt: TGTGCCATCAGTTGGGGGGACAAAGAGACCCAGTACTTC; CDR3aa: CAISWGDKETQYF; d_gene: NA; abundance: many; j_gene: TRBJ2-5; v_gene: TRBV10-3
CDR3nt: TGCAGCGTTGAAGACCGCGGGGGGGGTACAGATACGCAGTATTTT; CDR3aa: CSVEDRGGGTDTQYF; d_gene: TRBD2; abundance: many; j_gene: TRBJ2-3; v_gene: TRBV29-1
CDR3nt: TGCAGTGCTAAGAGGGATTTCTACGAGCAGTACTTC; CDR3aa: CSAKRDFYEQYF; d_gene: NA; abundance: NA; j_gene: TRBJ2-7; v_gene: TRBV20-1
CDR3nt: TGTGCCAGCAGTTTTCGAGGAGGCGGCAATCAGCCCCAGCATTTT; CDR3aa: CASSFRGGGNQPQHF; d_gene: NA; abundance: many; j_gene: TRBJ1-5; v_gene: TRBV12-3/TRBV12-4
CDR3nt: TGTGCCAGCAGCTTTACTGGGCCCTCCGAGCAGTACTTC; CDR3aa: CASSFTGPSEQYF; d_gene: NA; abundance: NA; j_gene: TRBJ2-7; v_gene: TRBV11-2
CDR3nt: TGTGCCACTGCAAGGGAGTACCAAGAGACCCAGTACTTC; CDR3aa: CATAREYQETQYF; d_gene: NA; abundance: NA; j_gene: TRBJ2-5; v_gene: TRBV10-3
CDR3nt: TGTGCCAGCAGTTTGGTTTGGCAGGGGGAATTCGTAGCGGGCCTCCAAGAGACCCAGTACTTC; CDR3aa: CASSLVWQGEFVAGLQETQYF; d_gene: NA; abundance: NA; j_gene: TRBJ2-5; v_gene: TRBV12-3/TRBV12-4
CDR3nt: TGTGCCAGCAGCTGGGGGTTAGCGTACTCGGACACTGAAGCTTTCTTT; CDR3aa: CASSWGLAYSDTEAFF; d_gene: NA; abundance: few; j_gene: TRBJ1-1; v_gene: TRBV7-2
CDR3nt: TGTGCCAGCAGCTGGGGGAGGGCGGGGCAGGGGCTGTACGAGCAGTACTTC; CDR3aa: CASSWGRAGQGLYEQYF; d_gene: NA; abundance: few; j_gene: TRBJ2-7; v_gene: TRBV7-9
CDR3nt: TGCGCCAGCAGCCAAGAGGGACACAGCTCCTACGAGCAGTACTTC; CDR3aa: CASSQEGHSSYEQYF; d_gene: NA; abundance: NA; j_gene: TRBJ2-7; v_gene: TRBV4-3
CDR3nt: TGTGCCAGCAGCTTAGCCGACGGCTATGGCTACACCTTC; CDR3aa: CASSLADGYGYTF; d_gene: NA; abundance: many; j_gene: TRBJ1-2; v_gene: TRBV7-6
CDR3nt: TGTGCCAGCAGGGGGTCCACCTACGAGCAGTACTTC; CDR3aa: CASRGSTYEQYF; d_gene: NA; abundance: many; j_gene: TRBJ2-7; v_gene: TRBV2
CDR3nt: TGTGCCAGCAGCTTAGGGGCTAGCGGGACTAAAGAGACCCAGTACTTC; CDR3aa: CASSLGASGTKETQYF; d_gene: TRBD2; abundance: few; j_gene: TRBJ2-5; v_gene: TRBV7-8
CDR3nt: TGCAGTGCGGCCGGGACCGCGGGTCGGACTGAAGCTTTCTTT; CDR3aa: CSAAGTAGRTEAFF; d_gene: NA; abundance: few; j_gene: TRBJ1-1; v_gene: TRBV20-1
CDR3nt: TGTGCCAGCAGTTCCCCGACAAGGGATGGCTACACCTTC; CDR3aa: CASSSPTRDGYTF; d_gene: NA; abundance: few; j_gene: TRBJ1-2; v_gene: TRBV6-5
CDR3nt: TGTGCCAGCAGTGAACGGGGCACTGAAGCTTTCTTT; CDR3aa: CASSERGTEAFF; d_gene: NA; abundance: few; j_gene: TRBJ1-1; v_gene: TRBV25-1
CDR3nt: TGTGCCAGCAGTCCAGGGACATCTGCCTACGAGCAGTACTTC; CDR3aa: CASSPGTSAYEQYF; d_gene: NA; abundance: few; j_gene: TRBJ2-7; v_gene: TRBV7-2
CDR3nt: TGCAGTGCTAGCGACAGGGAGGACGAGCAGTACTTC; CDR3aa: CSASDREDEQYF; d_gene: NA; abundance: few; j_gene: TRBJ2-7; v_gene: TRBV20-1
CDR3nt: TGTGCCAGCAGTTACTTACAGGGCTACGAGCAGTACTTC; CDR3aa: CASSYLQGYEQYF; d_gene: NA; abundance: many; j_gene: TRBJ2-7; v_gene: TRBV6-5
CDR3nt: TGTGCCAGCAGCTGGGGCCAGAGCTATGGTGGGGAGCTGTTTTTT; CDR3aa: CASSWGQSYGGELFF; d_gene: NA; abundance: few; j_gene: TRBJ2-2; v_gene: TRBV7-9
CDR3nt: TGTGCCAGCAGCTTAGCGCGCGGGATCGGGGAGCTGTTTTTT; CDR3aa: CASSLARGIGELFF; d_gene: NA; abundance: NA; j_gene: TRBJ2-2; v_gene: TRBV7-9